Given below is one TCR beta chain in context. This sample was taken from a study of blood T cell repertoires in COVID-19. Study as a whole: From the United States, Italy and Spain came samples of acute and convalescent COVID-19. From T cells, B-cell-depleted T cells, or PBMCs came the material, which was cDNA or gDNA.

Authors' methods: Cell counts per sample came from amplifying reference gene primers. This table comes from immunoSEQ multiplex PCR, and its TCRdb copy is limited to in-frame clones, with some not included. The V and J calls and clone size are taken from that table; D and trimming were inferred from the DNA. The sample contains 210,000 or so clones, around four fifths of which appear only once. Trimming removed 3 bases from V and 9 bases from J, with 12 bases in between. Germline V gene data show CDR1 as MNHEY and CDR2 as SMNVEV (reference sequence). This CDR3 is 13 amino acids long. This rearrangement joins TRBV27 to TRBJ1-5, with D possibly matching TRBD1 (5 bases). This TCR was sampled from a woman aged 80 or older with active or convalescent COVID-19. Sequencing was carried out using peripheral blood. CDR3 coding DNA: TGTGCCAGCAGTTTTTGGGGGGTGGGGCCCCAGCATTTT. It translates to CASSFWGVGPQHF.